This TCR beta chain was captured in a study of cytomegalovirus exposure and HLA in healthy donors. The V gene lost 2 bases and the J gene lost 2 bases, with 8 bases spanning the gap. Germline assignment: CDR1 SGHTA and CDR2 FQGTGA. This CDR3 spans 14 amino acids. This clone was observed once. The PCR used 60 Vbeta and 13 Jbeta primers. Libraries were prepared by immunoSEQ multiplex PCR; TCRdb keeps only in-frame clonotypes and omits some of them. The data contain about 150,000 clones, almost 75% of them seen just once; the ten biggest clones take up 5.4%. This sequence was found in a woman in her late teens or twenties in good health and CMV-seropositive. The V call is TRBV7-3, the J call TRBJ2-3; D gene unclear. The sample was PBMCs. The CDR3 loop is CASSLEAFTDTQYF. CDR3 sequence (DNA): TGTGCCAGCAGCTTAGAGGCATTCACAGATACGCAGTATTTT. The entire variable domain, with the rest obtained from reference TRBV7-3 and TRBJ2-3, is as follows: GAGVSQTPSNKVTEKGKYVELRCDPISGHTALYWYRQSLGQGPEFLIYFQGTGAADDSGLPNDRFFAVRPEGSVSTLKIQRTERGDSAVYLCASSLEAFTDTQYFGPGTRLTVL.